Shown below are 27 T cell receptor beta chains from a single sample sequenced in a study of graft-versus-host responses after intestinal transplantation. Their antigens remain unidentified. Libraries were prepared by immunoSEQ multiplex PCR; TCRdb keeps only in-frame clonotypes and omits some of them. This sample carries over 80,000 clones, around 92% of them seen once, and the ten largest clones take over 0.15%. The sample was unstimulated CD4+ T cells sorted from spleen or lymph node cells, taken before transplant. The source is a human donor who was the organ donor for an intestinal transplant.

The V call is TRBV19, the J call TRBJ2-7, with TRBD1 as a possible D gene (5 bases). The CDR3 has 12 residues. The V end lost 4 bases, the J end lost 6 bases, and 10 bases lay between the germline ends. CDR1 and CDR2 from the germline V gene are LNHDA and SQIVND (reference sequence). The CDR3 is CASSNRLREQYF. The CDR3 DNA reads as TGTGCCAGTAGTAACAGGCTCCGCGAGCAGTACTTC.

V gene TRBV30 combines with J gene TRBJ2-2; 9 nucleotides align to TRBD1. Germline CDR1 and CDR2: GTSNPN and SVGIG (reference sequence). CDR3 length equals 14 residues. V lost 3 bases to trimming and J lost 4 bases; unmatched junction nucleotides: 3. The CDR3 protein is CAWSSTGGTGELFF. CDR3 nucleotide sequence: TGTGCCTGGAGCTCGACAGGGGGCACCGGGGAGCTGTTTTTT.

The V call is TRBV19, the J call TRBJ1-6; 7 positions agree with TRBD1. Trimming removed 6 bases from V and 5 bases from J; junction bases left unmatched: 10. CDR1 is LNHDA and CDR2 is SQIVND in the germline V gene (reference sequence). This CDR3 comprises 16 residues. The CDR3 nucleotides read TGTGCCAGTAGGCGAGCGAACAGGGGCCATAATTCACCCCTCCACTTT. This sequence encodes CASRRANRGHNSPLHF.

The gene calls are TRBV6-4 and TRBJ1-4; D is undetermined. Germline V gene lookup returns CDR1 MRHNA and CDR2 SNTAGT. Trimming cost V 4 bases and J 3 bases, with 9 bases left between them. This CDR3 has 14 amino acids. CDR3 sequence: CASSGVISNEKLFF. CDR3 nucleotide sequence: TGTGCCAGCAGTGGCGTGATTTCTAATGAAAAACTGTTTTTT.

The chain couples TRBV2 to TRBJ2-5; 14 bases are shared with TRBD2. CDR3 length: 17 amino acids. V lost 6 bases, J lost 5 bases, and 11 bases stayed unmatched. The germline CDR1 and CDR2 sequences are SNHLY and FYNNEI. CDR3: CASRVRLAGGVAETQYF. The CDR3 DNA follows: TGTGCCAGCAGAGTCCGACTAGCGGGGGGGGTTGCGGAGACCCAGTACTTC.

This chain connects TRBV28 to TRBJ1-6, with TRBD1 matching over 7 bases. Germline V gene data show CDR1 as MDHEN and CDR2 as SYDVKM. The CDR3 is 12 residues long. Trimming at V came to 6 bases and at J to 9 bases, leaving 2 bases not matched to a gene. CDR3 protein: CASRRQGSPLHF. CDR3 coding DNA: TGTGCCAGCAGACGACAGGGTTCACCCCTCCACTTT. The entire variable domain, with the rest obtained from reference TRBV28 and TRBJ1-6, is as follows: DVKVTQSSRYLVKRTGEKVFLECVQDMDHENMFWYRQDPGLGLRLIYFSYDVKMKEKGDIPEGYSVSREKKERFSLILESASTNQTSMYLCASRRQGSPLHFGNGTRLTVT.

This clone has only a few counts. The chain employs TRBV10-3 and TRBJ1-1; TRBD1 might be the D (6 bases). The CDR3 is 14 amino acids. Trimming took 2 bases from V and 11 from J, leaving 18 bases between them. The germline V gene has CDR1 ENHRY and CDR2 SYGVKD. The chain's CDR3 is CAISEGDTLHGAFF. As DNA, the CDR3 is TGTGCCATCAGTGAGGGGGACACGCTACATGGGGCTTTCTTT.

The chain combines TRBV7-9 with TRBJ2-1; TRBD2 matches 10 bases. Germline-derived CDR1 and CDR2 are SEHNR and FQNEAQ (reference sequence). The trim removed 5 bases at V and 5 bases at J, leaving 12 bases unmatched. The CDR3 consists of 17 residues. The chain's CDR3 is CASSPGGLAGADNEQFF. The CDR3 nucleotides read TGTGCCAGCAGCCCGGGGGGGCTAGCGGGGGCAGACAATGAGCAGTTCTTC. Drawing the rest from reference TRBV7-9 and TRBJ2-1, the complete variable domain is DTGVSQNPRHKITKRGQNVTFRCDPISEHNRLYWYRQTLGQGPEFLTYFQNEAQLEKSRLLSDRFSAERPKGSFSTLEIQRTEQGDSAMYLCASSPGGLAGADNEQFFGPGTRLTVL.

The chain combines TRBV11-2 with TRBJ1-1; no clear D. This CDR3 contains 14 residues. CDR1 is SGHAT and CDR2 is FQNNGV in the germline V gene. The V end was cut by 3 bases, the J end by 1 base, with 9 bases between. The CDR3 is CASSFRRGNTEAFF. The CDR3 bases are TGTGCCAGCAGCTTCCGTCGGGGGAACACTGAAGCTTTCTTT.

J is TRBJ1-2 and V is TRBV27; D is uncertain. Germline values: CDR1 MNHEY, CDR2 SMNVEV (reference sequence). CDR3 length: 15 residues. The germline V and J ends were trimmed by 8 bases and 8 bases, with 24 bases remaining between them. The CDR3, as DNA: TGTGCCAGCTCGACCTTTGGGAGCGGGGTGGGGGGCTACACCTTC. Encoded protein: CASSTFGSGVGGYTF.

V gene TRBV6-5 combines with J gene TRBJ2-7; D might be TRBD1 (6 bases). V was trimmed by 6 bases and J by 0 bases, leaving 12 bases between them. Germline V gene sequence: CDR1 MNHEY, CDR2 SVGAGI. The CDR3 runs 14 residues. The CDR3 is CASRYTGSSYEQYF. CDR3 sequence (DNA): TGTGCCAGCAGATATACAGGGAGCTCCTACGAGCAGTACTTC.

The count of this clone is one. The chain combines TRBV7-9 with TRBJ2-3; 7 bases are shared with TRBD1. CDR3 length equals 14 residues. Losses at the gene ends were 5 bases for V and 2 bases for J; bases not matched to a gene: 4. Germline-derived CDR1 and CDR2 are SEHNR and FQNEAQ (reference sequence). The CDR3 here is CASSPGQYTDTQYF. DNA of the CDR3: TGTGCCAGCAGCCCGGGACAGTACACAGATACGCAGTATTTT.

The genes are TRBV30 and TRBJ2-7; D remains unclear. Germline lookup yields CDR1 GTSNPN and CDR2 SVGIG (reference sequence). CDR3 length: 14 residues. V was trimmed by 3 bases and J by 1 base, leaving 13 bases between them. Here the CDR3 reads CAWRKSARSYEQYF. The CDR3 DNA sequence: TGTGCCTGGAGGAAGTCTGCTAGATCCTACGAGCAGTACTTC.

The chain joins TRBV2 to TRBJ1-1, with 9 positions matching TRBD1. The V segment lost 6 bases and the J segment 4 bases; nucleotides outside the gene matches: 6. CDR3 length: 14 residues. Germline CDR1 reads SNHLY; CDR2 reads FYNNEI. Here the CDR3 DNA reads TGTGCCAGCAGAACAGGGGGCCTGGGCACTGAAGCTTTCTTT. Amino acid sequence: CASRTGGLGTEAFF. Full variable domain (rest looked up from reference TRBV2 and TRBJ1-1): EPEVTQTPSHQVTQMGQEVILRCVPISNHLYFYWYRQILGQKVEFLVSFYNNEISEKSEIFDDQFSVERPDGSNFTLKIRSTKLEDSAMYFCASRTGGLGTEAFFGQGTRLTVV.

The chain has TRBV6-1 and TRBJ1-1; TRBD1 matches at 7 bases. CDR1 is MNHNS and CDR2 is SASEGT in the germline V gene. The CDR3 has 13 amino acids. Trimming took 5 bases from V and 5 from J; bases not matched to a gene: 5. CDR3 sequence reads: CASSSPGGTEAFF. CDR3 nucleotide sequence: TGTGCCAGCAGTTCGCCAGGGGGGACTGAAGCTTTCTTT.

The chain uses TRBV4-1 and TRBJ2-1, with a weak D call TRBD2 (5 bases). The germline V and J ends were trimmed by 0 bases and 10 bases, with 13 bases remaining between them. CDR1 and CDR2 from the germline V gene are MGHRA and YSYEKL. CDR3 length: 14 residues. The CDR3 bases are TGCGCCAGCAGCCAAGATCCCCGGCGAGGGGAGCAGTTCTTC. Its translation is CASSQDPRRGEQFF.

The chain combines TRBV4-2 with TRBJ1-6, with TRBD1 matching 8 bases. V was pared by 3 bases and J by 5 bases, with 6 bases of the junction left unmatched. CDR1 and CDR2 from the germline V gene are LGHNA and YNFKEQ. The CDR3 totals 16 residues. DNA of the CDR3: TGTGCCAGCAGCCAGGGGGACAGGACCCATAATTCACCCCTCCACTTT. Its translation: CASSQGDRTHNSPLHF.

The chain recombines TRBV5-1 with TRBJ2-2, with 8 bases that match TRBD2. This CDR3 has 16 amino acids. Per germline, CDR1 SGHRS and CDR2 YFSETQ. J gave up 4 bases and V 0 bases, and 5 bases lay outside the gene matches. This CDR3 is CASSLGAGVPTGELFF. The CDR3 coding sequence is TGCGCCAGCAGCTTGGGAGCGGGGGTACCCACCGGGGAGCTGTTTTTT.

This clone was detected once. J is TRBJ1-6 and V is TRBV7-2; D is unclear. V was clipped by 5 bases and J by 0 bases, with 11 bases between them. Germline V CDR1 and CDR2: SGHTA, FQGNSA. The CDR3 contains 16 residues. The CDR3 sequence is CASSSRQRSYNSPLHF. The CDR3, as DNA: TGTGCCAGCAGCAGCCGACAACGCTCCTATAATTCACCCCTCCACTTT.

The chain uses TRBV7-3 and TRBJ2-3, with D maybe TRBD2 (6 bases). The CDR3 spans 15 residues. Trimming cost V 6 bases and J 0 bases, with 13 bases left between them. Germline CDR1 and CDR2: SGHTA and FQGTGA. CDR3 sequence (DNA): TGTGCCAGCAGTTACTCGGGACTTAGCACAGATACGCAGTATTTT. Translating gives CASSYSGLSTDTQYF.

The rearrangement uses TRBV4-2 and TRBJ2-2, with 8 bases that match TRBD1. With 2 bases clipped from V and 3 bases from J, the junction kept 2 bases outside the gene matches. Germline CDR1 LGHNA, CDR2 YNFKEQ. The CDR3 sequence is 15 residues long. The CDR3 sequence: CASSQPDRDTGELFF. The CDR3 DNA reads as TGTGCCAGCAGCCAACCGGACAGGGACACCGGGGAGCTGTTTTTT.

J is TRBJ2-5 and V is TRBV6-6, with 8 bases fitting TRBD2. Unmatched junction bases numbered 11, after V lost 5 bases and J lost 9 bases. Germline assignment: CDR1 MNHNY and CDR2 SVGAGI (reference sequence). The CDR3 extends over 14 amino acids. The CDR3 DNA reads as TGTGCCAGCAGTGTCCTAGCGGGCGGCCCGGCCCAGTACTTC. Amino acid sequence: CASSVLAGGPAQYF.

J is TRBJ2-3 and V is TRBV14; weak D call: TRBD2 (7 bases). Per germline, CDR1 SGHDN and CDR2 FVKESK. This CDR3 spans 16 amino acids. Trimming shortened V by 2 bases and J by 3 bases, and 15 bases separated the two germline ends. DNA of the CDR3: TGTGCCAGCAGCCAACATCTCGGGGGGCCTACAGATACGCAGTATTTT. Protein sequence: CASSQHLGGPTDTQYF. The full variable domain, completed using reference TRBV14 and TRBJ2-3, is EAGVTQFPSHSVIEKGQTVTLRCDPISGHDNLYWYRRVMGKEIKFLLHFVKESKQDESGMPNNRFLAERTGGTYSTLKVQPAELEDSGVYFCASSQHLGGPTDTQYFGPGTRLTVL.

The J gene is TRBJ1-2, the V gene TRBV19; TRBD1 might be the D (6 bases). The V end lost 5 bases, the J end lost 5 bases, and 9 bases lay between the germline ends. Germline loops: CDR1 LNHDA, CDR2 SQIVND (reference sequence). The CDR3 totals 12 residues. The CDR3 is CASSRTEYGYTF. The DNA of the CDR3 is TGTGCCAGTAGTCGGACAGAGTATGGCTACACCTTC.

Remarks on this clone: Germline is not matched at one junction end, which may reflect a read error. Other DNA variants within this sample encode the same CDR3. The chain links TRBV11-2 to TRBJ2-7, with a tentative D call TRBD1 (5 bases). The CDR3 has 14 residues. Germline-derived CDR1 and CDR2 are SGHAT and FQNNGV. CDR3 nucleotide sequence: TGTGCTAGCAGCAAAGCTCAGGGTGTTTACGAGCAGTACTTC. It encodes CASSKAQGVYEQYF.

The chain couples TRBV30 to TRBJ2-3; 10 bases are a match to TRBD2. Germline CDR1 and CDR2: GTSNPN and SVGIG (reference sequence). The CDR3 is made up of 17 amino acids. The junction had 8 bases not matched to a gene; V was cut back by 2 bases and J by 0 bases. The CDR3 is CAWSSPSGGPSTDTQYF. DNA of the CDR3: TGTGCCTGGAGTTCCCCTAGCGGGGGCCCTAGCACAGATACGCAGTATTTT.

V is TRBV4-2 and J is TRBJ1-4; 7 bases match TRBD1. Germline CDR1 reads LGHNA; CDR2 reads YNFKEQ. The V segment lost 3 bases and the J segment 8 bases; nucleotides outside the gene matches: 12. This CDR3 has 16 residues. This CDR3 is CASSQRETGVGEKLFF. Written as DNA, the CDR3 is TGTGCCAGCAGCCAGAGGGAAACAGGGGTAGGCGAAAAACTGTTTTTT.